This passage covers 8 T cell receptor beta chains from one sample sequenced in a study of beta chain features in type 1 diabetes. Findings and limits, study-wide: TCRB CDR3 length was moderately but significantly reduced in all four CD4+ subsets of Type 1 diabetes patients.

The investigators reverse transcribed all of the isolated RNA, so they sequenced expressed TCRB transcripts. Generated by immunoSEQ multiplex PCR, the TCRdb table keeps only in-frame clones and is missing some. The profile shows about 270,000 clones, roughly an eighth of them singletons. No antigen has been assigned to these receptors. The sample comprised naive CD4+ T cells from blood. These receptors were collected from a man under 40 with type 1 diabetes.

This clone was recorded a few times. This rearrangement joins TRBV5-1 to TRBJ1-1; D is undetermined. The CDR3 spans 13 residues. V gave up 2 bases and J gave up 2 bases, with 7 bases separating them. Germline CDR1 is SGHRS and CDR2 is YFSETQ. This CDR3 is CASSFSGNTEAFF. The DNA of the CDR3 is TGCGCCAGCAGCTTCTCAGGAAACACTGAAGCTTTCTTT.

The chain carries TRBV5-1 and TRBJ2-1; no definite D call. The V end was cut by 2 bases, the J end by 9 bases, with 15 bases between. The germline V gene has CDR1 SGHRS and CDR2 YFSETQ. The CDR3 is made up of 14 amino acids. The CDR3 sequence is CASSFPGPSGEQFF. In DNA, the CDR3 is TGCGCCAGCAGCTTTCCCGGTCCGAGTGGTGAGCAGTTCTTC.

The chain is built from TRBV5-1 and TRBJ2-7; 13 bases agree with TRBD2. The V gene end was trimmed by 4 bases and the J gene end by 7 bases; junction bases not matched to a gene: 11. Germline V CDR1 and CDR2: SGHRS, YFSETQ. The CDR3 spans 16 residues. For the CDR3, the DNA is TGCGCCAGCAGCGTAATACTAGCGGGAGGGCCGGGTGAGCAGTACTTC. Amino acids: CASSVILAGGPGEQYF.

This chain connects TRBV7-3 to TRBJ1-1, with D possibly TRBD1 on 6 matching bases. V lost 3 bases to trimming and J lost 5 bases, with 19 bases between them. The CDR3 is made up of 16 amino acids. Germline values: CDR1 SGHTA, CDR2 FQGTGA. The CDR3 loop is CASSLLGAGGTTEAFF. The CDR3 coding sequence is TGTGCCAGCAGCTTGCTGGGGGCAGGCGGAACAACTGAAGCTTTCTTT.

The chain uses TRBV6-1 and TRBJ2-1; TRBD2 agrees at 9 bases. V was clipped by 6 bases and J by 0 bases; unmatched bases: 3. The CDR3 is 15 residues long. Germline V gives CDR1 MNHNS, CDR2 SASEGT. DNA for the CDR3: TGTGCCAGCAGGACTAGCGGTAGCTCCTACAATGAGCAGTTCTTC. Translated: CASRTSGSSYNEQFF.

This clone has only a few counts. This rearrangement joins TRBV27 to TRBJ2-1; D gene ambiguous. Deletions cut 5 bases from V and 2 bases from J, with 13 bases between. The CDR3 loop spans 15 amino acids. CDR1 is MNHEY and CDR2 is SMNVEV in the germline V gene (reference sequence). The CDR3 loop reads CASSARLTAYNEQFF. The CDR3 region has the DNA TGTGCCAGCAGTGCCCGCCTAACCGCCTACAATGAGCAGTTCTTC.

The gene calls are TRBV28 and TRBJ2-4, with a possible D match to TRBD2 (5 bases). The CDR3 covers 16 residues. Looked up from germline, CDR1 is MDHEN and CDR2 is SYDVKM. Trimming pared 6 bases from V and 0 bases from J, leaving 15 bases between. Here the CDR3 reads CASRRRPGIAKNIQYF. The CDR3 nucleotides are TGTGCCAGCAGGAGGAGGCCCGGTATAGCCAAAAACATTCAGTACTTC.

This clone was found a few times. The chain uses TRBV7-9 and TRBJ2-5; TRBD2 might be the D (6 bases). The CDR3 consists of 15 residues. In germline, CDR1 is SEHNR, CDR2 FQNEAQ (reference sequence). Trimming cost V 6 bases and J 1 base, with 15 bases left between them. CDR3 sequence (DNA): TGTGCCAGCAGGGATGCGGGGACGGGCCAAGAGACCCAGTACTTC. Its protein is CASRDAGTGQETQYF.